The 9 T cell receptor beta chains below come from one sample, sequenced in a study of cytomegalovirus exposure and HLA in healthy donors. The PCR made use of 60 Vbeta and 13 Jbeta primers. Generated by immunoSEQ multiplex PCR, the TCRdb table keeps only in-frame clones and is missing some. Seen here are about 180,000 clones, over 60% observed once, and the top ten hold around 1.5%. Sequenced: PBMCs. These TCRs come from a man aged 18 to 35 in good health and CMV-seronegative.

For the CDR3, the DNA is TGCGCCAGCAGCTTGGATGCTAGCGGGAGCTACGAGCAGTACTTC. Translating gives CASSLDASGSYEQYF. The chain joins TRBV5-1 to TRBJ2-7; 10 positions agree with TRBD2. CDR1 is SGHRS and CDR2 is YFSETQ in the germline V gene. Unmatched junction bases numbered 3, after V lost 0 bases and J lost 3 bases. The CDR3 covers 15 residues.

This clone was detected only once. Other DNA sequences of this sample code for an identical CDR3. The chain recombines TRBV19 with TRBJ2-7, with TRBD2 identical over 9 bases. V was pared by 3 bases and J by 2 bases, with 2 bases of the junction left unmatched. The CDR3 runs 14 residues. Germline CDR1 LNHDA, CDR2 SQIVND (reference sequence). The CDR3 coding sequence is TGTGCCAGTAGTATCGCGGGAGGGCCCTACGAGCAGTACTTC. Translation gives CASSIAGGPYEQYF.

This clone was observed once. V usage is TRBV9 and J usage is TRBJ2-3, with D tentatively TRBD2 (7 bases). The V gene's germline CDR1 is SGDLS and CDR2 YYNGEE. The CDR3 has 15 amino acids. V gave up 4 bases and J gave up 3 bases, with 15 bases separating them. In DNA form, the CDR3 reads TGTGCCAGCAGCTCAGTGGGGGGGCCTACAGATACGCAGTATTTT. Translating it yields CASSSVGGPTDTQYF.

The chain links TRBV28 to TRBJ2-7; tentatively, D is TRBD2 (5 bases). The V gene's germline CDR1 is MDHEN and CDR2 SYDVKM. V shed 5 bases and J shed 3 bases, with 14 bases lying between them. The CDR3 is 14 residues long. For the CDR3, the DNA is TGTGCCAGCAGTGCCCCTACACGGGGCTACGAGCAGTACTTC. It is translated as CASSAPTRGYEQYF.

The chain links TRBV5-6 to TRBJ2-7; weak D call: TRBD1 (6 bases). V was clipped by 4 bases and J by 2 bases, with 13 bases between them. Germline V gene data show CDR1 as SGHDT and CDR2 as YYEEEE. CDR3 length: 14 amino acids. Here the CDR3 reads CASSPWTVPYEQYF. CDR3 bases: TGTGCCAGCAGCCCTTGGACAGTTCCCTACGAGCAGTACTTC.

The sample holds one count of this clone. The rearrangement uses TRBV5-1 and TRBJ2-7, with TRBD2 as a possible D gene (7 bases). CDR3 length equals 21 residues. The germline V and J ends were trimmed by 0 bases and 0 bases, with 28 bases remaining between them. Germline CDR1 reads SGHRS; CDR2 reads YFSETQ. The DNA for the CDR3 is TGCGCCAGCAGCTTGGATGGTCTATATCCGGGGGGCTTTGATATCTCCTACGAGCAGTACTTC. Its protein is CASSLDGLYPGGFDISYEQYF.

The chain employs TRBV5-1 and TRBJ2-3; no definite D call. The CDR3 sequence is 13 residues long. V gave up 0 bases and J gave up 2 bases, with 4 bases separating them. CDR1 and CDR2 from the germline V gene are SGHRS and YFSETQ. CDR3 sequence: CASSLGHTDTQYF. CDR3 in DNA: TGCGCCAGCAGCTTGGGACACACAGATACGCAGTATTTT.

The rearrangement uses TRBV10-3 and TRBJ2-7, with D possibly matching TRBD1 (5 bases). The CDR3 sequence is 13 residues long. Trimming shortened V by 10 bases and J by 0 bases, and 13 bases separated the two germline ends. Germline lookup yields CDR1 ENHRY and CDR2 SYGVKD. CDR3 region: CASQDTSSYEQYF. In nucleotides, the CDR3 is TGTGCCAGCCAGGACACGAGCTCCTACGAGCAGTACTTC.

A few counts support this clone. The chain uses TRBV30 and TRBJ2-1; possibly TRBD2 for D (5 bases). The CDR3 is made up of 11 amino acids. With 6 bases removed from V and 7 bases from J, the gap between germline ends came to 10 bases. CDR1 is GTSNPN, CDR2 SVGIG, per germline (reference sequence). This chain's CDR3 is CACGGTNEQFF. The CDR3 region has the DNA TGTGCCTGCGGAGGAACGAATGAGCAGTTCTTC.